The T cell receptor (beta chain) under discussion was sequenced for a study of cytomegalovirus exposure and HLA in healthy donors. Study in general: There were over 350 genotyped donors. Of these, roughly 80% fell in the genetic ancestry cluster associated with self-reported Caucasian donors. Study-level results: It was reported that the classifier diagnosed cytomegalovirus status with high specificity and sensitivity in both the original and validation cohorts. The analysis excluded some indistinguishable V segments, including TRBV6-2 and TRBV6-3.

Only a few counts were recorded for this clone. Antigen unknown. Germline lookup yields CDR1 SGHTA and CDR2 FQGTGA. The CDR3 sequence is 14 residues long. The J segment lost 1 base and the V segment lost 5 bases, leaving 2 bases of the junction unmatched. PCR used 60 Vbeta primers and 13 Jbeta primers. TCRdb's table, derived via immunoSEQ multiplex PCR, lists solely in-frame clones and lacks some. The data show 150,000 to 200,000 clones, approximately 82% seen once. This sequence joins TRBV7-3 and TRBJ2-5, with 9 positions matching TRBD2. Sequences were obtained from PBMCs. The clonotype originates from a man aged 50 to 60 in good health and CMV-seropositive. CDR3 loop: CASSPSGAQETQYF. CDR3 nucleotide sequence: TGTGCCAGCAGCCCTAGCGGGGCCCAAGAGACCCAGTACTTC.